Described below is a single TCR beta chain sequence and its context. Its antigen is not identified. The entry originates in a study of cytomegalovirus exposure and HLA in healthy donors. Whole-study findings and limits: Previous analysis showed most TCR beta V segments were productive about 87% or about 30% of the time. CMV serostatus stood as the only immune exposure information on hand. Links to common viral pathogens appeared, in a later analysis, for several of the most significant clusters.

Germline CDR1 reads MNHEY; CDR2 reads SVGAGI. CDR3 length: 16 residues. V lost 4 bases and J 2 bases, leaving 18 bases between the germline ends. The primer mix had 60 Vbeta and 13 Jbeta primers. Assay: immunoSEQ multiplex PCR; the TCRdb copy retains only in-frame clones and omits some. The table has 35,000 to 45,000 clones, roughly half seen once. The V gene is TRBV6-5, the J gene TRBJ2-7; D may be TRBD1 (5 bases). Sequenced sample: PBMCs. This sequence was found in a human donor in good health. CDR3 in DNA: TGTGCCAGCAGTTTGCAACCGGGCAGGGTACCCTACGAGCAGTACTTC. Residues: CASSLQPGRVPYEQYF.